These T cell receptor beta chains were read from a single sample in a study of read filtering for tumor transcriptome and immune sequencing. TCRdb fed the reads into MiXCR, producing one record per CDR3 protein. The data contain approximately 58,000 distinct CDR3 sequences, roughly an eighth of them singletons. Sequences were obtained from a population of CD138-negative cells sorted from bone marrow. These receptors were obtained from a donor aged 40 or over with multiple myeloma. The CDR3 runs from the conserved cysteine through the conserved F or W. A D gene is named only where the DNA matches it firmly. Clone size is shown for a subset of rows, as once, few, many or a class of expanded clone.

CDR3 DNA,CDR3 protein,D gene,J gene,V gene,clone size
TGCAGTGCTGGAATGGAGGGAGGGGGCACAGATACGCAGTATTTT,CSAGMEGGGTDTQYF,TRBD2,TRBJ2-3,TRBV20-1,many
TGTGCCAGCATCCCGGGACAGGGAAATGAAAAACTGTTTTTT,CASIPGQGNEKLFF,TRBD1,TRBJ1-4,TRBV12-3/TRBV12-4,many
TGCAGCACCTCCGGGACAGCGAACACTGAAGCTTTCTTT,CSTSGTANTEAFF,TRBD1,TRBJ1-1,TRBV29-1,medium-sized
TGTGCCAGCAGCTCTCTCTCTGGGGCCAACGTCCTGACTTTC,CASSSLSGANVLTF,-,TRBJ2-6,TRBV7-3,many
TGTGCCAGCACCTCTGAGCATCCCCCCTACGAGCAGTACTTC,CASTSEHPPYEQYF,-,TRBJ2-7,TRBV28,many
TGTGCCAGCAGTTACGGGGGACCTAACTATGGCTACACCTTC,CASSYGGPNYGYTF,-,TRBJ1-2,TRBV6-5,many
TGCAGCTGGGCCGCAGGAGGGATAAATGAGCAGTTCTTC,CSWAAGGINEQFF,-,TRBJ2-1,TRBV29-1,medium-sized
TGCAGCGTTGACGGCAGGCAGGATAACTATGGCTACACCTTC,CSVDGRQDNYGYTF,-,TRBJ1-2,TRBV29-1,many
TGTGCCAGCGGAGTGGGGGACGGGCCGGGATTATACACCGGGGAGCTGTTTTTT,CASGVGDGPGLYTGELFF,-,TRBJ2-2,TRBV9,few
TGTGCCAGCAGCTCAACCTTGGTCCACGAGCAGTACTTC,CASSSTLVHEQYF,-,TRBJ2-7,TRBV3-1,many
TGTGCCAGCAGCCCGAGACTAGCGGGTTTCCAAGAGACCCAGTACTTC,CASSPRLAGFQETQYF,TRBD2,TRBJ2-5,TRBV7-9,many
TGTGCCATCAGTGAGTTGTCCGGGACAGGGGCGAACACCGGGGAGCTGTTTTTT,CAISELSGTGANTGELFF,TRBD1,TRBJ2-2,TRBV10-3,many
TGTGCCAGCAGCCAAGGTCCGTACAATGAGCAGTTCTTC,CASSQGPYNEQFF,-,TRBJ2-1,TRBV4-2,many
TGTGCCAGCAGTGAAAACGTGGGTGGCGGGGAGCAGTTCTTC,CASSENVGGGEQFF,-,TRBJ2-1,TRBV6-1,many
TGTGCCAGTAGTATTAGTCAGAATAGCAATCAGCCCCAGCATTTT,CASSISQNSNQPQHF,-,TRBJ1-5,TRBV19,many
TGCGCCAGCAGCTTGGGGGGTGCACTCAACGAGCAGTACTTC,CASSLGGALNEQYF,-,TRBJ2-7,TRBV5-1,many
TGTGCCAGCAGAACCGGGACAGCCAAGTCACCCCTCCACTTT,CASRTGTAKSPLHF,TRBD1,TRBJ1-6,TRBV6-5,many
TGTGCCAGCAGCCTAAACTCGGATCAGCCCCAGCATTTT,CASSLNSDQPQHF,-,TRBJ1-5,TRBV7-3,many
TGCGCCAGCAGCTTTTCGGGACAGGGAACCGACGAGCAGTACTTC,CASSFSGQGTDEQYF,TRBD1,TRBJ2-7,TRBV5-1,many
TGCGCCAGCAGCCCGCTCAGCGGGGGCTTGACTGGTGAGCAGTTCTTC,CASSPLSGGLTGEQFF,TRBD2,TRBJ2-1,TRBV5-1,many
TGCGCCAGCAGCTTGGGACAGGGGCGAGAGACCCAGTACTTC,CASSLGQGRETQYF,TRBD1,TRBJ2-5,TRBV5-1,many
TGTGCCACCATCGGGACAGGGGGACACGGGGAGCTGTTTTTT,CATIGTGGHGELFF,TRBD1,TRBJ2-2,TRBV24-1,many
TGTGCCAGCAGCGTCAGGGACGGCAAAAACATTCAGTACTTC,CASSVRDGKNIQYF,-,TRBJ2-4,TRBV5-4,many
TGTGCCAGCAGCTCGAATACGGGACGCGAGACCCAGTACTTC,CASSSNTGRETQYF,-,TRBJ2-5,TRBV11-1,-
TGTGCCAGCAGCTTGGACGGTCCAAGCAATCAGCCCCAGCATTTT,CASSLDGPSNQPQHF,-,TRBJ1-5,TRBV5-4,many
TGTGCCAGCAGTGAAGCGCTTCCGGGACGCCCGGTTACAGATACGCAGTATTTT,CASSEALPGRPVTDTQYF,-,TRBJ2-3,TRBV2,many
TGTGCCAGCAGCCCCCTCGTCGAGCGAATTACCAATGAGCAGTTCTTC,CASSPLVERITNEQFF,-,TRBJ2-1,TRBV5-6,many
TGTGCCATCAGTGATCAAAACTCCTACGAGCAGTACTTC,CAISDQNSYEQYF,-,TRBJ2-7,TRBV10-3,few
TGTGCCAGCAGCGACTCTGCGGGACAGGGGGAGACCCAGTACTTC,CASSDSAGQGETQYF,TRBD1,TRBJ2-5,TRBV7-6,few
TGCGCCAGCATTTGGGGGGCCAGCACAGATACGCAGTATTTT,CASIWGASTDTQYF,-,TRBJ2-3,TRBV5-1,many
TGTGCCAGCAGCCAAGAAGGGCTAGCGGGGGTAGCCAAAAACATTCAGTACTTC,CASSQEGLAGVAKNIQYF,TRBD2,TRBJ2-4,TRBV3-1,many
TGCGCCAGCAGGCAGACCCCGAGGGAGACCCAGTACTTC,CASRQTPRETQYF,-,TRBJ2-5,TRBV4-1,many
TGCAGTGCTAGAGATAGCCAGGGCTCCTACGAGCAGTACTTC,CSARDSQGSYEQYF,-,TRBJ2-7,TRBV20-1,many
TGCAGTGCTAGGGTGCCTAGCGGGGGGCTTAATGAGCAGTTCTTC,CSARVPSGGLNEQFF,TRBD2,TRBJ2-1,TRBV20-1,many
TGCAGCGTTGCCCGGACTAGCGGGGGGGCAGGGGAGACCCAGTACTTC,CSVARTSGGAGETQYF,TRBD2,TRBJ2-5,TRBV29-1,few
TGTGCCAGCGGGGGACCGGGCACTGAAGCTTTCTTT,CASGGPGTEAFF,-,TRBJ1-1,TRBV7-3,many
TGTGCCAGCAGCCGGGACAGTACTAATGTGGAGCAGTACTTC,CASSRDSTNVEQYF,TRBD1,TRBJ2-7,TRBV5-5,many
TGCGCCAGCAGCCAACCGGGACAGTCATCCGAGCAGTACTTC,CASSQPGQSSEQYF,TRBD1,TRBJ2-7,TRBV4-1,many
TGTGCCAGCAGCTCGGCGGGGCTAGAGCTCTTC,CASSSAGLELF,-,TRBJ2-1,TRBV7-9,many
TGTGCCAGCAGTTCGGAGTTCCGGGGCGCCCTGTACAATGAGCAGTTCTTC,CASSSEFRGALYNEQFF,-,TRBJ2-1,TRBV28,-
TGTGCCAGCAGTCCTCGACAGGGCAATTCACCCCTCCACTTT,CASSPRQGNSPLHF,TRBD1,TRBJ1-6,TRBV7-9,many
TGTGCCAGCAGCCTTGGACTAGCGGGGGGCCAAGAGACCCAGTACTTC,CASSLGLAGGQETQYF,TRBD2,TRBJ2-5,TRBV7-3,few
TGTGCCAGTAGTATCGGGACATTTGGTAGCGCAGATACGCAGTATTTT,CASSIGTFGSADTQYF,-,TRBJ2-3,TRBV19,many
TGTGCCAGCAGCCAAATGGCAGATACGCAGTATTTT,CASSQMADTQYF,-,TRBJ2-3,TRBV2,-
TGTGCCAGCAGTCAAGGTTGGACAGGGTCCAAAAACATTCAGTACTTC,CASSQGWTGSKNIQYF,TRBD1,TRBJ2-4,TRBV6-5,-
TGTGCCAGCAGCTCCGCGGGGGTGTCTAGTCAGCCCCAGCATTTT,CASSSAGVSSQPQHF,-,TRBJ1-5,TRBV5-5,many
TGCGCCAGCAGCTTGGAGATGGATTCACCCCTCCACTTT,CASSLEMDSPLHF,-,TRBJ1-6,TRBV5-1,many
TGTGCCAGCAGCTTGTTGGGAGGAGGCGGAGAGACCCAGTACTTC,CASSLLGGGGETQYF,-,TRBJ2-5,TRBV5-5,many
TGCGCCAGCAGCTTGGGAGGTCGGACAACTGAAGCTTTCTTT,CASSLGGRTTEAFF,-,TRBJ1-1,TRBV5-1,many
TGTGCCAGCAGCTTAGTCAGGCCCAACTATGGCTACACCTTC,CASSLVRPNYGYTF,-,TRBJ1-2,TRBV7-9,many
TGCGCCAGCAGCTTGGGGACTAGCGGGGCCTACGAGCAGTACTTC,CASSLGTSGAYEQYF,TRBD2,TRBJ2-7,TRBV5-1,many
TGTGCCAGCAGTTTGGACAGAGACACTGAAGCTTTCTTT,CASSLDRDTEAFF,-,TRBJ1-1,TRBV6-6,many
TGTGCCAGCAGCCGCCTCGGGGACAGGGTCACCGGGGAGCTGTTTTTT,CASSRLGDRVTGELFF,TRBD1,TRBJ2-2,TRBV7-9,many
TGTGCCAGCAGCCAAGGGGGACTCAGCTTGTTTTTT,CASSQGGLSLFF,-,TRBJ1-4,TRBV6-5,many
TGTGCCAGCGGGCAAGGGGTGTCAGGGAACACTGAAGCTTTCTTT,CASGQGVSGNTEAFF,-,TRBJ1-1,TRBV12-3/TRBV12-4,many
TGTGCCAGCAGTTACCGGCAGGATGCCTACAATGAGCAGTTCTTC,CASSYRQDAYNEQFF,-,TRBJ2-1,TRBV6-6,many
TGCGCCAGCAGTTCTACGGTTGGACAGATAGGGTTTTTT,CASSSTVGQIGFF,-,TRBJ1-4,TRBV5-1,many